The 30 T cell receptor beta chains below come from one sample, sequenced in a study of T cell responses to AZD1222 COVID-19 vaccine (dated by TCRdb to the early 2020s). Library construction relied on the immunoSEQ multiplex PCR assay. The clones in this table, taken by TCRdb from immuneACCESS, are in-frame only. Not every clone is retained; where verified, under half of the shortfall comes from an unresolved V gene, and the cause of the rest is unknown. This sample lists about 90,000 clones; roughly 90% were detected once. 9.5% to 13% of the sample goes to the ten largest clones. The time point tag for this specimen amounts to: about 28 days (+/-7) after the second vaccine dose. The sample here was peripheral blood, taken 28 days after the second AZD1222 dose. These receptors were collected from an adult who received the AZD1222 COVID-19 vaccine.

This sequence joins TRBV19 and TRBJ2-7, with TRBD2 matching over 10 bases. Germline V gene lookup returns CDR1 LNHDA and CDR2 SQIVND (reference sequence). J gave up 0 bases and V 1 base, and 12 bases lay outside the gene matches. CDR3 length: 19 amino acids. CDR3 nucleotides: TGTGCCAGTAGTATAGCCGCGGCTAGCGGGGGACTCTCCTCCTACGAGCAGTACTTC. It translates to CASSIAAASGGLSSYEQYF.

In regard to this clone: In the same sample, other DNA sequences code for this CDR3. V usage is TRBV11-2 and J usage is TRBJ2-1; 7 positions agree with TRBD2. V lost 1 base, J lost 4 bases, and 4 bases stayed unmatched. CDR3 length: 15 residues. The germline gives CDR1 SGHAT, CDR2 FQNNGV. The CDR3 DNA is TGTGCCAGCAGCTTAGGGGGAGGGAGTTACAATGAGCAGTTCTTC. The encoded protein is CASSLGGGSYNEQFF.

This clone was recorded a few times. The chain uses TRBV7-2 and TRBJ2-1; D is ambiguous. This CDR3 spans 16 amino acids. Trimming cost V 2 bases and J 1 base, with 12 bases left between them. Per germline, CDR1 SGHTA and CDR2 FQGNSA. CDR3 protein: CASSLNPGISYNEQFF. The CDR3 region has the DNA TGTGCCAGCAGCTTAAATCCAGGCATTTCCTACAATGAGCAGTTCTTC.

This clone was picked up a small number of times. The rearrangement joins TRBV18 to TRBJ1-4, with a tentative D call TRBD1 (5 bases). V was clipped by 6 bases and J by 7 bases, with 24 bases between them. This CDR3 is built from 17 residues. Germline CDR1 reads KGHSH; CDR2 reads LQKENI. The CDR3 coding sequence is TGTGCCAGCTCCCGGGGGGGGTTGGGAGGCATTAGTGAAAAACTGTTTTTT. This gives the protein CASSRGGLGGISEKLFF. The full variable domain, its missing parts supplied by reference TRBV18 and TRBJ1-4, is NAGVMQNPRHLVRRRGQEARLRCSPMKGHSHVYWYRQLPEEGLKFMVYLQKENIIDESGMPKERFSAEFPKEGPSILRIQQVVRGDSAAYFCASSRGGLGGISEKLFFGSGTQLSVL.

This clone was seen just once. The chain employs TRBV5-1 and TRBJ1-1; D not resolved. The CDR3 extends over 16 amino acids. Germline CDR1 reads SGHRS; CDR2 reads YFSETQ. V dropped 0 bases and J dropped 3 bases, with 15 bases sitting between them. The CDR3 is CASSLAGDGVYTEAFF. The CDR3 nucleotides read TGCGCCAGCAGCTTGGCCGGGGATGGTGTATACACTGAAGCTTTCTTT.

This rearrangement joins TRBV27 to TRBJ2-7, with D perhaps being TRBD1 or TRBD2 (6 bases each). The CDR3 is 13 amino acids. Germline CDR1 and CDR2: MNHEY and SMNVEV (reference sequence). V was shortened by 4 bases and J by 4 bases, with 11 bases between the two germline ends. CDR3 DNA sequence: TGTGCCAGCAGTTCTACAGGGAGGTACGAGCAGTACTTC. Protein: CASSSTGRYEQYF.

The chain uses TRBV4-2 and TRBJ1-2; no definite D call. Trimming cost V 5 bases and J 6 bases, with 13 bases left between them. The CDR3 consists of 13 residues. Looked up from germline, CDR1 is LGHNA and CDR2 is YNFKEQ. Here the CDR3 DNA reads TGTGCCAGCAGCGCCACCTGGGCGGATGGCTACACCTTC. Protein: CASSATWADGYTF.

CDR3 DNA: TGCGCCAGCAGCGAAACCGGCGGTGATGAGCAGTTCTTC. Translating gives CASSETGGDEQFF. The genes are TRBV5-1 and TRBJ2-1; D call uncertain. V dropped 4 bases and J dropped 8 bases, with 13 bases sitting between them. There are 13 residues in the CDR3. Germline V CDR1 and CDR2: SGHRS, YFSETQ.

The V gene is TRBV27, the J gene TRBJ2-7; no reliable D call. Germline V lookup: CDR1 MNHEY, CDR2 SMNVEV (reference sequence). This CDR3 has 13 residues. The ends were cut back, 0 bases at V and 3 bases at J, with 6 bases in the middle. CDR3 amino acids: CASSLSSIYEQYF. As DNA, the CDR3 is TGTGCCAGCAGTTTATCCTCCATCTACGAGCAGTACTTC.

The chain has TRBV18 and TRBJ1-2, with TRBD1 as a possible D gene (5 bases). The CDR3 sequence is 14 residues long. Trimming removed 8 bases at V and 3 bases at J, with 16 bases between. The V gene's germline CDR1 is KGHSH and CDR2 LQKENI. In DNA form, the CDR3 reads TGTGCCAGCACACGATTCGGGACGGACTATGGCTACACCTTC. Translating it yields CASTRFGTDYGYTF.

The chain links TRBV7-2 to TRBJ1-2; D is perhaps TRBD1 (6 bases). This CDR3 comprises 18 residues. CDR1 SGHTA and CDR2 FQGNSA come from the germline V gene. V shed 1 base and J shed 0 bases, with 18 bases lying between them. The CDR3: CASSLVSGQILSNYGYTF. Written as DNA, the CDR3 is TGTGCCAGCAGCTTAGTTTCTGGACAGATTCTTTCTAACTATGGCTACACCTTC.

The V and J genes are TRBV28 and TRBJ2-2; 13 positions match TRBD2. Trimming cost V 6 bases and J 7 bases; bases outside gene matches: 2. CDR3 length: 14 residues. Germline CDR1 and CDR2: MDHEN and SYDVKM. The CDR3 region has the DNA TGTGCCAGCAGACTAGCGGGAGGGATCGGGGAGCTGTTTTTT. As protein: CASRLAGGIGELFF.

The gene calls are TRBV4-1 and TRBJ2-5; D unresolved. V was trimmed by 0 bases and J by 5 bases, leaving 10 bases between them. The CDR3 runs to 14 residues. Germline V gene lookup returns CDR1 MGHRA and CDR2 YSYEKL. As DNA, the CDR3 is TGCGCCAGCAGCCAAGATAGGGAATGGGAGACCCAGTACTTC. Encoded protein: CASSQDREWETQYF.

The CDR3 here is CASSPNPMNTEAFF. CDR3 nucleotides: TGTGCCAGCAGCCCGAATCCGATGAACACTGAAGCTTTCTTT. This chain connects TRBV4-2 to TRBJ1-1, with D hard to call. Trimming stripped 4 bases from V and 0 bases from J, with 9 bases between. Germline-derived CDR1 and CDR2 are LGHNA and YNFKEQ. This CDR3 region has 14 residues.

The CDR3 loop is CASSLSSGPGANVLTF. As DNA, the CDR3 is TGTGCCAGCAGCTTAAGTTCAGGGCCTGGGGCCAACGTCCTGACTTTC. The V call is TRBV7-3, the J call TRBJ2-6; TRBD1 is a possible D gene (5 bases). This CDR3 is 16 amino acids long. CDR1 and CDR2 from the germline V gene are SGHTA and FQGTGA. The germline V and J ends were trimmed by 1 base and 2 bases, with 9 bases remaining between them.

The chain employs TRBV7-2 and TRBJ1-2; no firm D call. V lost 5 bases and J lost 6, with 7 bases in between. CDR1 is SGHTA, CDR2 FQGNSA, per germline. The CDR3 has 11 amino acids. CDR3 nucleotide sequence: TGTGCCAGCAGCGTAGGACATGGCTACACCTTC. This encodes CASSVGHGYTF.

The V call is TRBV6-5, the J call TRBJ2-5; D possibly corresponds to TRBD2 (6 bases). The CDR3 runs to 11 residues. Trimming stripped 8 bases from V and 7 bases from J, with 11 bases between. Germline V lookup: CDR1 MNHEY, CDR2 SVGAGI. The CDR3 loop reads CASSEGGTQYF. DNA of the CDR3: TGTGCCAGCTCGGAGGGCGGGACCCAGTACTTC.

The chain carries TRBV6-5 and TRBJ1-5; D gene ambiguous. The CDR3 sequence is 15 residues long. The germline V and J ends were trimmed by 4 bases and 3 bases, with 13 bases remaining between them. Germline lookup yields CDR1 MNHEY and CDR2 SVGAGI. DNA of the CDR3: TGTGCCAGCAGTTTCTTATGGACGGACAATCAGCCCCAGCATTTT. Residues: CASSFLWTDNQPQHF.

The CDR3 nucleotides read TGTGCCAGCAAGTCGCCAGAGAGCAATCAGCCCCAGCATTTT. Residues: CASKSPESNQPQHF. The rearrangement links TRBV27 to TRBJ1-5; D gene ambiguous. CDR1 MNHEY and CDR2 SMNVEV come from the germline V gene (reference sequence). This CDR3 has 14 residues. V was cut by 7 bases and J by 1 base, with 11 bases left in between.

The chain joins TRBV5-4 to TRBJ2-5; 12 bases match TRBD1. With 7 bases clipped from V and 5 bases from J, the junction kept 15 bases outside the gene matches. CDR3 size: 17 residues. Germline V lookup: CDR1 SGHNT, CDR2 YYREEE (reference sequence). The CDR3 spells CASELDFRDRGRETQYF. CDR3 nucleotide sequence: TGTGCCAGCGAGCTTGATTTCCGGGACAGGGGGCGGGAGACCCAGTACTTC.

J is TRBJ1-1 and V is TRBV4-1; D remains ambiguous. Trimming stripped 3 bases from V and 5 bases from J, with 13 bases between. Germline V gene data show CDR1 as MGHRA and CDR2 as YSYEKL. The CDR3 length is 14 residues. DNA for the CDR3: TGCGCCAGCAGCCAGGAGGGTGGTACAACTGAAGCTTTCTTT. This sequence encodes CASSQEGGTTEAFF.

The chain combines TRBV24-1 with TRBJ2-7, with 9 bases identical to TRBD1. With V trimmed by 0 bases and J by 4 bases, 6 bases remained unmatched. This CDR3 has 16 amino acids. Germline V gene lookup returns CDR1 KGHDR and CDR2 SFDVKD. The CDR3 spells CATSDLAGTGRYEQYF. The CDR3 DNA follows: TGTGCCACCAGTGATTTGGCTGGGACAGGGAGGTACGAGCAGTACTTC.

The genes are TRBV4-2 and TRBJ1-4; D possibly corresponds to TRBD1 (5 bases). The CDR3 runs 16 residues. CDR1 and CDR2 from the germline V gene are LGHNA and YNFKEQ. V shed 0 bases and J shed 8 bases, with 16 bases lying between them. The CDR3 coding sequence is TGTGCCAGCAGCCAAGACGCCGGACGGGACGGCGAAAAACTGTTTTTT. It translates to CASSQDAGRDGEKLFF.

The V gene is TRBV5-1, the J gene TRBJ1-1; D gene uncertain. With 6 bases removed from V and 4 bases from J, the gap between germline ends came to 16 bases. Germline CDR1 is SGHRS and CDR2 is YFSETQ. The CDR3 runs to 14 residues. In nucleotides, the CDR3 is TGCGCCAGCACGTTGAGTGGGCGCGGCACTGAAGCTTTCTTT. Translating it yields CASTLSGRGTEAFF.

The chain recombines TRBV7-3 with TRBJ2-1, with a weak D call TRBD1 (7 bases). Trimming took off 0 bases at V and 3 bases at J, with 18 bases between the two ends. This CDR3 is built from 18 residues. Germline loops: CDR1 SGHTA, CDR2 FQGTGA. In DNA, the CDR3 is TGTGCCAGCAGCTTAACGCAAGGTTGGGGGGACAGCTACAATGAGCAGTTCTTC. It codes for CASSLTQGWGDSYNEQFF.

The rearrangement uses TRBV4-1 and TRBJ1-4; D perhaps matches TRBD1 (5 bases). Trimming took off 4 bases at V and 8 bases at J, with 23 bases between the two ends. CDR1 is MGHRA, CDR2 YSYEKL, per germline. This CDR3 contains 17 residues. The CDR3 region is CASSRSHRAYKGEKLFF. CDR3 sequence (DNA): TGCGCCAGCAGCCGCTCTCACCGGGCTTATAAGGGGGAAAAACTGTTTTTT.

This sequence joins TRBV16 and TRBJ1-2, with D hard to call. Looked up from germline, CDR1 is KGHSY and CDR2 is FQNENV. Trimming took 0 bases from V and 4 from J, leaving 6 bases between them. CDR3 length equals 13 residues. The CDR3 bases are TGTGCCAGCAGCCAATCGGGCTTCTATGGCTACACCTTC. It translates to CASSQSGFYGYTF. Full variable domain (remainder filled in from reference TRBV16 and TRBJ1-2): GEEVAQTPKHLVRGEGQKAKLYCAPIKGHSYVFWYQQVLKNEFKFLISFQNENVFDETGMPKERFSAKCLPNSPCSLEIQATKLEDSAVYFCASSQSGFYGYTFGSGTRLTVV.

V gene TRBV6-1 combines with J gene TRBJ2-1, with D perhaps matching TRBD2 (5 bases). The CDR3 has 17 residues. CDR1 is MNHNS, CDR2 SASEGT, per germline. Between the trimmed V and J ends, which lost 1 base and 0 bases, there was a span of 13 bases. The DNA for the CDR3 is TGTGCCAGCAGTGAAGAGCGGTATGGGAGCTCCTACAATGAGCAGTTCTTC. This translates into CASSEERYGSSYNEQFF.

The chain couples TRBV4-1 to TRBJ1-6; D uncertain. The germline V and J ends were trimmed by 6 bases and 13 bases, with 10 bases remaining between them. Germline V gives CDR1 MGHRA, CDR2 YSYEKL. This CDR3 spans 11 amino acids. The CDR3 DNA reads TGCGCCAGCAGTGCCCCTGGGCCCCTCCACTTT. This gives the protein CASSAPGPLHF.

This chain links TRBV2 with TRBJ2-1; D assignment may be TRBD1 or TRBD2 (5 bases each). Germline CDR1 is SNHLY and CDR2 is FYNNEI. Between the trimmed V and J ends, which lost 6 bases and 5 bases, there was a span of 8 bases. The CDR3 covers 12 residues. CDR3 loop: CASRGTDNEQFF. The CDR3, as DNA: TGTGCCAGCAGAGGGACCGACAATGAGCAGTTCTTC.